This TCR beta chain was profiled in a study of T cell clonality in common variable immunodeficiency. This clone was detected ten times or more. Its antigen is unidentified. Coverage ceases 3 residues before the CDR3 finishes, and the germline J gene fills in the end. The CDR3 has 16 amino acids. Trimming removed 7 bases from V and 7 bases from J; junction bases left unmatched: 14. The germline gives CDR1 LNHDA, CDR2 SQIVND (reference sequence). TCRdb's copy holds only in-frame clones and misses some; the assay was immunoSEQ multiplex PCR. The sample presents tens of thousands of clones, none singletons. Study-wide results and limits: What drives increased CVID clonality needs T cell subpopulation sequencing. Reportedly, TCR beta sequences from common variable immunodeficiency showed fewer deletions and N-nucleotide insertions. Shared TCRbeta clones were fewer between CVID subjects than controls.

Sequencing was done on a sample of peripheral blood mononuclear cells. This TCR was sampled from a person aged 18 to 70 in good health. The V gene is TRBV19, the J gene TRBJ1-1; TRBD1 matches at 11 bases. CDR3 bases read: TGTGCCAGTACCACTCCGTACGGGGACAGGGGGTATGAA. Protein product: CASTTPYGDRGYE. The whole CDR3 protein is CASTTPYGDRGYEAFF.